Following are 23 T cell receptor beta chains from one sample sequenced in a study of blood T cells in healthy people across ages. Alongside a J-beta primer mix, a sample-barcoded 5' primer served in a second PCR lasting 7 to 11 cycles. MiXCR was run by TCRdb on the 5' RACE reads, yielding one entry per CDR3 protein. The data hold about a million distinct CDR3 sequences, with around two fifths observed a single time. What was sequenced was blood. The receptors stem from a man between 18 and 35 years old in good health.

The chain employs TRBV20-1 and TRBJ2-7, with 9 bases that match TRBD2. The J call may be wrong; the DNA end is better matched by TRBJ2-5. The CDR3 has 12 residues. The germline V gene encodes CDR1 DFQATT and CDR2 SNEGSKA (reference sequence). CDR3 protein: CSAGGGAETQYF. The CDR3 DNA is TGCAGTGCTGGCGGGGGGGCCGAGACCCAGTACTTC.

The rearrangement uses TRBV20-1 and TRBJ1-1, with D possibly being TRBD1 (6 bases). CDR3 length: 14 amino acids. Germline V lookup: CDR1 DFQATT, CDR2 SNEGSKA (reference sequence). The V and J ends lost 6 bases and 5 bases respectively, with 19 bases between them. The CDR3: CSAGGTRGFTEAFF. The CDR3 DNA reads as TGCAGTGCGGGAGGGACGAGGGGGTTTACTGAAGCTTTCTTT.

A few counts support this clonotype. The rearrangement links TRBV12-3 or TRBV12-4 to TRBJ1-5; TRBD1 might be the D (6 bases). V shed 8 bases and J shed 6 bases, with 14 bases lying between them. This CDR3 region has 13 residues. The CDR3 reads CASGGGAGQPQHF. CDR3 sequence (DNA): TGTGCCAGCGGAGGGGGGGCGGGTCAGCCCCAGCATTTT.

V is TRBV7-9 and J is TRBJ2-1; D call uncertain. Trimming pared 4 bases from V and 0 bases from J, leaving 13 bases between. The CDR3 covers 16 residues. The germline CDR1 and CDR2 sequences are SEHNR and FQNEAQ (reference sequence). The CDR3 DNA is TGTGCCAGCAGCTCGCCTTCCACCAGCTCCTACAATGAGCAGTTCTTC. The encoded protein is CASSSPSTSSYNEQFF.

The chain is built from TRBV20-1 and TRBJ2-7; D might be TRBD1 (6 bases). Germline V gene lookup returns CDR1 DFQATT and CDR2 SNEGSKA (reference sequence). The V end was cut by 2 bases, the J end by 1 base, with 12 bases between. CDR3 size: 14 residues. CDR3 sequence (DNA): TGCAGTGCTAGATCCGGACAGCTTTCCTACGAGCAGTACTTC. Protein product: CSARSGQLSYEQYF.

In this sample, this clonotype turned up a few times. V is TRBV12-3 or TRBV12-4 and J is TRBJ1-1; the D gene is possibly TRBD1 (5 bases). CDR3 size: 15 residues. V gave up 5 bases and J gave up 1 base, with 14 bases separating them. The CDR3 sequence is CASSTLDSGNTEAFF. The CDR3 DNA reads as TGTGCCAGCAGTACCTTAGACAGCGGGAACACTGAAGCTTTCTTT.

This sequence joins TRBV5-1 and TRBJ2-3; D is ambiguous. The CDR3 runs 17 residues. Trimming stripped 4 bases from V and 0 bases from J, with 18 bases between. Germline V gives CDR1 SGHRS, CDR2 YFSETQ. CDR3 region: CASSRRGRTLSTDTQYF. CDR3 DNA: TGCGCCAGCAGCCGACGTGGACGGACCCTTAGCACAGATACGCAGTATTTT.

The chain carries TRBV30 and TRBJ1-4; no firm D call. Germline-derived CDR1 and CDR2 are GTSNPN and SVGIG (reference sequence). This CDR3 has 13 residues. V was shortened by 2 bases and J by 3 bases, with 7 bases between the two germline ends. In nucleotides, the CDR3 is TGTGCCTGGAGTCAGTCCCCTAATGAAAAACTGTTTTTT. Translated, it gives CAWSQSPNEKLFF.

The chain combines TRBV6-1 with TRBJ1-5, with TRBD1 matching over 7 bases. Germline V gene lookup returns CDR1 MNHNS and CDR2 SASEGT. Losses at the gene ends were 4 bases for V and 2 bases for J; bases not matched to a gene: 11. CDR3 length equals 17 residues. The CDR3 loop is CASSGQGLYSGNQPQHF. The CDR3 bases are TGTGCCAGCAGTGGACAGGGTCTCTATTCGGGCAATCAGCCCCAGCATTTT.

The gene calls are TRBV7-8 and TRBJ2-7, with 7 bases that match TRBD1. V lost 8 bases, J lost 3 bases, and 13 bases stayed unmatched. The CDR3 is 15 residues long. Germline values: CDR1 SGHVS, CDR2 FQNEAQ. This CDR3 reads CASQFAGTADYEQYF. CDR3 sequence (DNA): TGTGCCAGCCAATTCGCCGGGACAGCCGACTACGAGCAGTACTTC.

The rearrangement joins TRBV12-3 or TRBV12-4 to TRBJ2-5; D perhaps matches TRBD2 (6 bases). CDR3 length equals 14 residues. The germline V and J ends were trimmed by 0 bases and 3 bases, with 8 bases remaining between them. In nucleotides, the CDR3 is TGTGCCAGCAGTTTAGCTTGGGAGGAAGAGACCCAGTACTTC. It codes for CASSLAWEEETQYF.

This clonotype appeared once. The gene calls are TRBV7-9 and TRBJ1-4; D is perhaps TRBD1 (6 bases). Trimming shortened V by 5 bases and J by 1 base, and 17 bases separated the two germline ends. The germline gives CDR1 SEHNR, CDR2 FQNEAQ (reference sequence). The CDR3 has 17 residues. The CDR3 DNA reads TGTGCCAGCAGCCCGCCTGAGGGGGGGTTAACTAATGAAAAACTGTTTTTT. Protein product: CASSPPEGGLTNEKLFF.

In this sample, this clonotype turned up once. The chain uses TRBV4-1 and TRBJ1-2, with D unresolved. Trimming removed 3 bases from V and 4 bases from J, with 15 bases in between. Germline values: CDR1 MGHRA, CDR2 YSYEKL. The CDR3 contains 15 residues. The CDR3, as DNA: TGCGCCAGCAGCCAGGAGGAGGGAGCTAGCTATGGCTACACCTTC. This translates into CASSQEEGASYGYTF.

The chain joins TRBV7-2 to TRBJ1-5; 7 bases are a match to TRBD1. J was trimmed by 4 bases and V by 6 bases; bases with no gene match: 9. The CDR3 consists of 15 residues. From germline, CDR1 is SGHTA and CDR2 FQGNSA. The CDR3 sequence is CASRKRQGFNQPQHF. In nucleotides, the CDR3 is TGTGCCAGCAGGAAAAGACAGGGTTTTAATCAGCCCCAGCATTTT.

The chain couples TRBV25-1 to TRBJ1-2; D perhaps matches TRBD1 (6 bases). Germline V CDR1 and CDR2: MGHDK, SYGVNS. This CDR3 region has 15 residues. The V end was cut by 3 bases, the J end by 3 bases, with 14 bases between. As DNA, the CDR3 is TGTGCCAGCAGTGATGAGGGGGGGAGATACTATGGCTACACCTTC. Amino acid sequence: CASSDEGGRYYGYTF.

There are a few counts of this clonotype. This sequence joins TRBV10-3 and TRBJ1-2; D possibly corresponds to TRBD1 (5 bases). Between the trimmed V and J ends, which lost 0 bases and 5 bases, there was a span of 22 bases. The CDR3 loop spans 18 amino acids. CDR1 is ENHRY and CDR2 is SYGVKD in the germline V gene. DNA for the CDR3: TGTGCCATCAGTGAGTCGCAGGGAAGATCTAGGGCGGGTTATGGCTACACCTTC. Translated, it gives CAISESQGRSRAGYGYTF.

This sequence joins TRBV7-2 and TRBJ2-3, with 11 positions matching TRBD2. CDR3 length equals 17 residues. CDR1 is SGHTA and CDR2 is FQGNSA in the germline V gene. With V trimmed by 5 bases and J by 3 bases, 10 bases remained unmatched. CDR3 DNA: TGTGCCAGCAGCCCCCCGACTAGCGGGGCGGAAACAGATACGCAGTATTTT. Its translation: CASSPPTSGAETDTQYF.

This clonotype was counted between two and nine times. This sequence joins TRBV5-1 and TRBJ2-2; no reliable D call. The length of the CDR3 is 15 residues. CDR1 and CDR2 (germline): SGHRS, YFSETQ. V was shortened by 0 bases and J by 5 bases, with 11 bases between the two germline ends. The CDR3 nucleotides read TGCGCCAGCAGCTTGGTTGAGGAACCTACCGGGGAGCTGTTTTTT. The encoded protein is CASSLVEEPTGELFF.

This clonotype was counted only a few times. The V call is TRBV18, the J call TRBJ2-3; 10 nucleotides align to TRBD2. The V and J ends lost 8 bases and 2 bases, in that order; junction bases with no gene match: 4. This CDR3 region has 14 residues. CDR1 and CDR2 from the germline V gene are KGHSH and LQKENI. The CDR3 DNA is TGTGCCAGCGCCACTAGCGGGGACACAGATACGCAGTATTTT. It is translated as CASATSGDTDTQYF.

The V and J genes are TRBV27 and TRBJ2-1, with a possible D match to TRBD2 (5 bases). The CDR3 is 14 residues long. CDR1 is MNHEY, CDR2 SMNVEV, per germline (reference sequence). The V end was cut by 10 bases, the J end by 0 bases, with 13 bases between. In DNA, the CDR3 is TGTGCCACCTCGGACTCGAGCTCCTACAATGAGCAGTTCTTC. Protein product: CATSDSSSYNEQFF.

This clonotype was found a few times. The V call is TRBV27, the J call TRBJ1-5; D call uncertain. Germline V gene lookup returns CDR1 MNHEY and CDR2 SMNVEV (reference sequence). The CDR3 covers 15 residues. Trimming removed 8 bases at V and 0 bases at J, with 14 bases between. The CDR3 sequence: CASSRRADSNQPQHF. The CDR3 DNA is TGTGCCAGCTCCCGGCGGGCGGATAGCAATCAGCCCCAGCATTTT.

This clonotype appeared a few times. The chain recombines TRBV6-1 with TRBJ2-5; 9 bases are a match to TRBD2. TRBJ2-7 matches the DNA end more closely, so the J call is doubtful. The CDR3 is 18 amino acids. Germline V gene data show CDR1 as MNHNS and CDR2 as SASEGT. The CDR3 here is CASSEAGKSGGFSYEQYF. The DNA of the CDR3 is TGTGCCAGCAGTGAAGCGGGAAAAAGCGGGGGGTTCTCCTACGAGCAGTACTTC.

This chain uses TRBV5-1 with TRBJ2-3; tentatively, D is TRBD1 or TRBD2 (5 bases each). Trimming took off 0 bases at V and 14 bases at J, with 10 bases between the two ends. The length of the CDR3 is 11 residues. Germline lookup yields CDR1 SGHRS and CDR2 YFSETQ. The CDR3 DNA follows: TGCGCCAGCAGCTTGGCGGGGACGTGGTATTTT. Its translation is CASSLAGTWYF.